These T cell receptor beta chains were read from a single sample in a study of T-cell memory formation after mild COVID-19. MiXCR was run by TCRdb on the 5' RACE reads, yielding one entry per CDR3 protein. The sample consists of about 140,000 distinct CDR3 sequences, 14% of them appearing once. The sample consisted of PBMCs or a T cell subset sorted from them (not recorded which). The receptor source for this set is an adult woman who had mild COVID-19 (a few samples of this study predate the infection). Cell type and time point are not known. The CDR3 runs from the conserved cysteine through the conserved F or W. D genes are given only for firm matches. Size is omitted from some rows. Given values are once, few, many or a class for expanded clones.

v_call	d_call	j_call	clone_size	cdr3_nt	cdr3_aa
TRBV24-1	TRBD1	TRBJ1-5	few	TGTGCCACCAGGGACAGGGGCGATCAGCCCCAGCATTTT	CATRDRGDQPQHF
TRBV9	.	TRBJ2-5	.	TGTGCCAGCACCCCGGGCGGCGGCCAAGAGACCCAGTACTTC	CASTPGGGQETQYF
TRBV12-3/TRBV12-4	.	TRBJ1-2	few	TGTGCCAGCAGCCCGGGCAACTATGGCTACACCTTC	CASSPGNYGYTF
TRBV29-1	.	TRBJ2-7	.	TGCAGCGTTGAACTAGGAATTTACGAGCAGTACTTC	CSVELGIYEQYF
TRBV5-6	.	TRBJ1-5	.	TGTGCCAGCAGGCGGCCGCATTTT	CASRRPHF
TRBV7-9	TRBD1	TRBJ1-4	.	TGTGCCAGCAGCGGTGGGACAGTCCTAGGGAATGAAAAACTGTTTTTT	CASSGGTVLGNEKLFF
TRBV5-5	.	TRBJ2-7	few	TGTGCCAGCAGTAGTCAGGGAACTTCCTACGAGCAGTACTTC	CASSSQGTSYEQYF
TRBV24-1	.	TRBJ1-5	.	TGTGCCACCAGTGATGCCCTGGACAGCATCAATCAGCCCCAGCATTTT	CATSDALDSINQPQHF
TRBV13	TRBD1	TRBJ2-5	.	TGTGCCAGCGGGACAGATCAAGAGACCCAGTACTTC	CASGTDQETQYF
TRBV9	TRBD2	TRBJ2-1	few	TGTGCCAGCAGTACAGCGGGGGACCCATACAATGAGCAGTTCTTC	CASSTAGDPYNEQFF
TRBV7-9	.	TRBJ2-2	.	TGTGCCAGCAGCACCATCCCCGGGGAGCTGTTTTTT	CASSTIPGELFF
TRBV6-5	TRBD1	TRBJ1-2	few	TGTGCCAGCAGTCGGGACAGGGTGTACTATGGCTACACCTTC	CASSRDRVYYGYTF
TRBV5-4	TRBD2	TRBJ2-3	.	TGTGCCAGCAGAGATAGCGGGAGGGGCACAAATACGCAGTATTTT	CASRDSGRGTNTQYF
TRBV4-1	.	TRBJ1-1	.	TGCGCCAGCAGCCAATCGGTACTGGGGTATGTTGAAGCTTTCTTT	CASSQSVLGYVEAFF
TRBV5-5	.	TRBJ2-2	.	TGTGCCAGCAGCCAAGGGCAGCCCCATGGTACCGGGGAGCTGTTTTTT	CASSQGQPHGTGELFF
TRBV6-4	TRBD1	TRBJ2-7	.	TGTGCCAGCAGCCATGGACAGGGATACGAGCAGTACTTC	CASSHGQGYEQYF
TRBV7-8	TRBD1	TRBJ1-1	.	TGTGCCAGCAGCTTAGCGCAGAGAGGGGGCGGGACTGAAGCTTTCTTT	CASSLAQRGGGTEAFF
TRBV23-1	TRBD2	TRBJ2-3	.	TGCGCCAGCAGTCATGGCGGGGGGGGTGCAGATACGCAGTATTTT	CASSHGGGGADTQYF
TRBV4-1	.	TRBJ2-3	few	TGCGCCAGCAGCCAATCCCCGGACAGAAGCACAGATACGCAGTATTTT	CASSQSPDRSTDTQYF
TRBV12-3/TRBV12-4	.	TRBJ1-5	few	TGTGCCAGCACCCCTTCCAGCAATCAGCCCCAGCATTTT	CASTPSSNQPQHF
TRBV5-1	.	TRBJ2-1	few	TGCGCCAGCAGCTTGACGGGCGGGGACAATGAGCAGTTCTTC	CASSLTGGDNEQFF
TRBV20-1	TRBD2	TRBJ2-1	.	TGCAGTGCTAGAGTCCGACTAGCGGGAGGCAGCTCCTACAATGAGCAGTTCTTC	CSARVRLAGGSSYNEQFF
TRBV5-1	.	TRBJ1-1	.	TGCGCCAGTGCCCCTACCCCGACAGAGCGGACTGAAGCTTTCTTT	CASAPTPTERTEAFF
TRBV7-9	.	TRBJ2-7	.	TGTGCCAGCAGCTACCAACAGGGACACGAGCAGTACTTC	CASSYQQGHEQYF
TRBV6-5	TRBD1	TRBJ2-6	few	TGTGCCAGCAGAGCGTACAGGGGGTTAATCTCTGGGGCCAACGTCCTGACTTTC	CASRAYRGLISGANVLTF
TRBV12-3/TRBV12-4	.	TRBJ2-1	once	TGTGCCAGCAGTGTCCACAACGAGGCCTGGGGTGAGCAGTTCTTC	CASSVHNEAWGEQFF
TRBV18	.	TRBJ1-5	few	TGTGCCAGCTCACCTTCGCCGGCGTATAGCAATCAGCCCCAGCATTTT	CASSPSPAYSNQPQHF
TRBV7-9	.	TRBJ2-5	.	TGTGCCAGCAGCTCCCCACAGGTGGCACGGGAGACCCAGTACTTC	CASSSPQVARETQYF
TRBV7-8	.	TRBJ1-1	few	TGTGCCAGCAGCTTAGGCCCGCGTGTGGCCCCCACTGAAGCTTTCTTT	CASSLGPRVAPTEAFF
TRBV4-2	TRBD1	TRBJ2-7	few	TGTGCCAGGCCGGGACAGGGAAACTACGAGCAGTACTTC	CARPGQGNYEQYF
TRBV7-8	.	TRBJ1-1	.	TGTGCCAGCAGCTTGATATATGAAGCTTTCTTT	CASSLIYEAFF
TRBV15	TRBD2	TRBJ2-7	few	TGTGCCACCAGCAGAGGTCTAACTAGCGGGAGTGCCTACGAGCAGTACTTC	CATSRGLTSGSAYEQYF
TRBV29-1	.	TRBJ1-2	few	TGCAGCGTGCGTCTCTTGACAGGCCCCCGGGATGGCTACACCTTC	CSVRLLTGPRDGYTF
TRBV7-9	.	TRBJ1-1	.	TGTGCCAGCAGTTTCAACCGGTGGGGAGAGAACACTGAAGCTTTCTTT	CASSFNRWGENTEAFF
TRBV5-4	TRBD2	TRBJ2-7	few	TGTGCCAGCAGCTTGTGGCGGGAGAGCAGCTACGAGCAGTACTTC	CASSLWRESSYEQYF
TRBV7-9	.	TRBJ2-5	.	TGTGCCAGCAGCCCCGGGTTCGCCGGGGTCGAGACCCAGTACTTC	CASSPGFAGVETQYF
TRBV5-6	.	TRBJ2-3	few	TGTGCCAGCAGCTACGGCTATGGAGGATCCGATACGCAGTATTTT	CASSYGYGGSDTQYF
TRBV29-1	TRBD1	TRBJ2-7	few	TGCAGCGTCCGGACAGGGGCGGACTACGAGCAGTACTTC	CSVRTGADYEQYF
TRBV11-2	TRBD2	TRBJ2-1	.	TGTGCCAGCAGCAGTCTTTCGGGAGGAGTCTGGGATGAGCAGTTCTTC	CASSSLSGGVWDEQFF
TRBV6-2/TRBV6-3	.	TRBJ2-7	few	TGTGCCAGCAGTTACGATCCGGGCCGGCAGTACTTC	CASSYDPGRQYF
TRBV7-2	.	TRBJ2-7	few	TGTGCCAGCAGGCCTCGGGGAGCATACGAGCAGTACTTC	CASRPRGAYEQYF
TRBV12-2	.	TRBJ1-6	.	TGTGCAAGTCGCTTCCGGGACAAGGGAATTTCGCCCCTCCACTTT	CASRFRDKGISPLHF
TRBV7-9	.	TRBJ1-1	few	TGTGCCAGCAGCTTAGAGGGGGTGAACACTGAAGCTTTCTTT	CASSLEGVNTEAFF
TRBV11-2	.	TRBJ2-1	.	TGTGCCAGCAGCTTAGGGGATAGAGTATACAATGAGCAGTTCTTC	CASSLGDRVYNEQFF
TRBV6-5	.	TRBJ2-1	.	TGTGCCAGCAGTTGGACCCCTGGGAGCAATGAGCAGTTCTTC	CASSWTPGSNEQFF
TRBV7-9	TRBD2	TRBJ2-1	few	TGTGCCAGCAGCTTAGTCAGCGGGGGAGGCTACAATGAGCAGTTCTTC	CASSLVSGGGYNEQFF
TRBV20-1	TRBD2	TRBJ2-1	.	TGCAGTGCAGAGGGACTAGCGGGGGCGACCCTGGGGGATGAGCAGTTCTTC	CSAEGLAGATLGDEQFF
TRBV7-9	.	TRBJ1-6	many	TGTGCCAGCAGCTTGTCGGACAGTTATTCACCCCTCCACTTT	CASSLSDSYSPLHF
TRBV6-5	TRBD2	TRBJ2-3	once	TGTGCCAGCAGTAACGGGCTGGGACTAGCGGGAGACGATACGCAGTATTTT	CASSNGLGLAGDDTQYF
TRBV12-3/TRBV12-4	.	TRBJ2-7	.	TGTGCCAGCAGATTGGACGGTACCTCCTACGAGCAGTACTTC	CASRLDGTSYEQYF